This TCR beta chain was captured by sequencing in a study of T cell repertoires in cytomegalovirus infection. About the research overall: Recently identified HLA-C-restricted CMV epitopes were among the peptides used.

This clonotype was counted only a few times. Its specificity is not known. Study-wide results and caveats: The study found HLA-C-restricted CMV-specific TCR beta clonotypes dominating the ex vivo response.

TCRdb ran MiXCR on the reads and lists one entry per CDR3 protein. Here the sample spans about 360,000 distinct CDR3 sequences, roughly 34% being singletons. The sequenced sample was cultured PBMCs, obtained from culture after CMV antigen stimulation. This receptor was taken from a human donor in good health (CMV status not recorded). Some clones in this sample may be carry-over from other donors' samples.

For the CDR3, the DNA is TGTGCCAGCAGCTTAGAAAATAGCAGGCCCCTCAATGAGCAGTTCTTC. The encoded protein is CASSLENSRPLNEQFF. The chain has TRBV7-8 and TRBJ2-1; D is ambiguous. V shed 1 base and J shed 6 bases, with 16 bases lying between them. This CDR3 region has 16 residues. CDR1 SGHVS and CDR2 FQNEAQ come from the germline V gene. Using reference TRBV7-8 and TRBJ2-1 for the parts outside the CDR3, the full variable domain is GAGVSQSPRYKVAKRGQDVALRCDPISGHVSLFWYQQALGQGPEFLTYFQNEAQLDKSGLPSDRFFAERPEGSVSTLKIQRTQQEDSAVYLCASSLENSRPLNEQFFGPGTRLTVL.